This section outlines one TCR beta chain sequence together with its context. Its antigen is unknown. The record has no base qualities; no much larger clone is one base away. These data are taken from a study of CD8 T cells in ankylosing spondylitis (dated by TCRdb to between 2016 and 2019). With respect to the entire study: The study profiled T cell receptor beta repertoires in healthy donors and ankylosing spondylitis patients to find disease-linked TCR variants. In total, the full study cohort was made up of nearly 110 healthy donors and roughly 27 ankylosing spondylitis patients. Peripheral blood was sampled, and synovial fluid was additionally collected from ankylosing spondylitis patients.

The paper's findings and limits, for the study overall: The disease-linked clones were reported as significantly enriched in matched synovial fluid samples from ankylosing spondylitis patients. A TCR beta motif of several highly homologous amino acid variants appeared characteristic of blood from ankylosing spondylitis patients. A CD8+ phenotype was shown by the disease-linked clones, which were found at relatively low frequencies in peripheral blood. Some of the motif variants had been reported before in the synovial fluid and blood of reactive arthritis patients, a finding that suggests common disease-initiation mechanisms.

Counted from cysteine to phenylalanine, this CDR3 has 14 amino acids. The DNA shown is the 42-base CDR3, in frame from base 1. Per the germline V gene, MDHEN is the CDR1 and SYDVKM is the CDR2. At the junction V is shortened by 6 bases and J by 5 bases, with 16 bases in between. Sequencer: Illumina HiSeq 2500. Quantitative 5'-RACE with molecular barcodes was the method used to prepare the TCR beta libraries. In the authors' own workflow: To identify disease-linked TCR variants, a new computational method was used, one built on a probabilistic model of VDJ rearrangement. In-frame beta chains were kept once TCRdb had trimmed the public reads at Q25 with fastp and called clones with MiXCR. For every CDR3 protein sequence, its rows merge into one entry that carries the most common genes and DNA. TCRdb's processing, not the study's, gives the V and J calls here. The sample table shows approximately 550,000 distinct CDR3 sequences, and roughly 13% are seen once. The top ten clonotypes cover over 6.5% of the sample.

This receptor chain uses TRBV28 and TRBJ1-2; the D gene lacks a confident call. This sequence originates from a male donor with ankylosing spondylitis. The sequenced material came from blood, either unsorted or a sorted T cell fraction (not recorded which). The CDR3 region reads CASSPDNPIYGYTF. The DNA sequence is given as TGTGCCAGCAGCCCTGACAACCCGATATATGGCTACACCTTC.